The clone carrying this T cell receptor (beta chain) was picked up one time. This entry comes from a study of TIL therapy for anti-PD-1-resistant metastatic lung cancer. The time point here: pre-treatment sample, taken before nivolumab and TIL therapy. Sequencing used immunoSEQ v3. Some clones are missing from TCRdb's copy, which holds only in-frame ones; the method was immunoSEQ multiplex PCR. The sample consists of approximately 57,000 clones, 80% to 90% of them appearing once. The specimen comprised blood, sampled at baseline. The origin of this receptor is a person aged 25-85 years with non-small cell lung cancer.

The CDR3 DNA sequence: TGTGCCAGCAGTTTAGGTTGGACCCAGTACTTC. Translating gives CASSLGWTQYF. The V and J genes are TRBV12-3 or TRBV12-4 and TRBJ2-5, with unresolved D. This CDR3 contains 11 residues. V was shortened by 1 base and J by 7 bases, with 4 bases between the two germline ends.